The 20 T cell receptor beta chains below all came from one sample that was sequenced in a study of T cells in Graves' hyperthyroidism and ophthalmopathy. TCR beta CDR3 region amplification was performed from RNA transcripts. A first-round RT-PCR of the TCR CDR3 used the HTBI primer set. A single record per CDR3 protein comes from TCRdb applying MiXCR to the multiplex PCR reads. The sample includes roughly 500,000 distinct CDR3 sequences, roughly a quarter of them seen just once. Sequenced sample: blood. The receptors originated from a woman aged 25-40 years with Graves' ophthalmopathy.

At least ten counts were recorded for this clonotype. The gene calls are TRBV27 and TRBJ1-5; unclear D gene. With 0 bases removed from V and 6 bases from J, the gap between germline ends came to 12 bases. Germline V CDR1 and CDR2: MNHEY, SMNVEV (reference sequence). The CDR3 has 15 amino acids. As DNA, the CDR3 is TGTGCCAGCAGTTTATCGTGGTCAGGAGGTCAGCCCCAGCATTTT. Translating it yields CASSLSWSGGQPQHF.

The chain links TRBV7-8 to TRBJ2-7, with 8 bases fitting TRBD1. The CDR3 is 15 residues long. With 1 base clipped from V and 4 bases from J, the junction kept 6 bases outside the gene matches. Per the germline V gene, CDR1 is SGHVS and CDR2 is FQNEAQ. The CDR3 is CASSLETGDRYEQYF. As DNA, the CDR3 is TGTGCCAGCAGCTTAGAGACAGGGGATAGGTACGAGCAGTACTTC. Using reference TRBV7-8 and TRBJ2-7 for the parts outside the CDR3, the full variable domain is GAGVSQSPRYKVAKRGQDVALRCDPISGHVSLFWYQQALGQGPEFLTYFQNEAQLDKSGLPSDRFFAERPEGSVSTLKIQRTQQEDSAVYLCASSLETGDRYEQYFGPGTRLTVT.

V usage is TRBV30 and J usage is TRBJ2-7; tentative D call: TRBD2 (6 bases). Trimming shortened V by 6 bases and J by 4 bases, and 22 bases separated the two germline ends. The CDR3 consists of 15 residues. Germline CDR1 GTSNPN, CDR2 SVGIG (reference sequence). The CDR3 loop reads CACILMGGTIYEQYF. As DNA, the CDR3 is TGTGCCTGCATCCTTATGGGGGGAACGATATACGAGCAGTACTTC.

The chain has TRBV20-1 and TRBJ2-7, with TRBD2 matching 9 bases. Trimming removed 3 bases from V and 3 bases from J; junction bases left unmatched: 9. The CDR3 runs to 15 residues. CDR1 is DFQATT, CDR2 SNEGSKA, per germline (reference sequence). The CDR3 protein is CSASSGGLHLYEQYF. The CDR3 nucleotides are TGCAGTGCTAGTAGCGGGGGCCTCCACCTCTACGAGCAGTACTTC.

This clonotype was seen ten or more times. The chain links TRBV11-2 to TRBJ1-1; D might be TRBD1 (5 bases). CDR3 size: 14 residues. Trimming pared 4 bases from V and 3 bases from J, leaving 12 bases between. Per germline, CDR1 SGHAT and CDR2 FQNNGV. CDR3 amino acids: CASSYTRGDTEAFF. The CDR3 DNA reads TGTGCCAGCAGCTATACGCGGGGGGACACTGAAGCTTTCTTT.

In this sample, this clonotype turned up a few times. The CDR3: CAIKTGDNTGELFF. CDR3 coding DNA: TGTGCCATCAAGACAGGGGACAACACCGGGGAGCTGTTTTTT. The V gene is TRBV10-3, the J gene TRBJ2-2, with 8 bases identical to TRBD1. Germline V gene lookup returns CDR1 ENHRY and CDR2 SYGVKD. The CDR3 consists of 14 residues. With 7 bases clipped from V and 2 bases from J, the junction kept 3 bases outside the gene matches.

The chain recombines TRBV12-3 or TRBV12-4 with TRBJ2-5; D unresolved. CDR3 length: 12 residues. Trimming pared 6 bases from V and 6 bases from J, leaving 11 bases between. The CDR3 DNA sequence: TGTGCCAGCAGCGCCCCCGGCCAGACCCAGTACTTC. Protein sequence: CASSAPGQTQYF.

The CDR3: CASTPDRPGNQPQHF. The CDR3 nucleotides read TGTGCCAGCACACCTGACAGGCCGGGCAATCAGCCCCAGCATTTT. V usage is TRBV2 and J usage is TRBJ1-5, with D tentatively TRBD1 (6 bases). Trimming pared 7 bases from V and 2 bases from J, leaving 15 bases between. The germline V gene has CDR1 SNHLY and CDR2 FYNNEI. The CDR3 has 15 amino acids. Full variable domain (rest looked up from reference TRBV2 and TRBJ1-5): EPEVTQTPSHQVTQMGQEVILRCVPISNHLYFYWYRQILGQKVEFLVSFYNNEISEKSEIFDDQFSVERPDGSNFTLKIRSTKLEDSAMYFCASTPDRPGNQPQHFGDGTRLSIL.

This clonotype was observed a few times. The CDR3 here is CASSERGLEPQHF. As DNA, the CDR3 is TGTGCCAGCAGTGAACGGGGACTGGAGCCCCAGCATTTT. The J gene is TRBJ1-5, the V gene TRBV2; D is perhaps TRBD1 (5 bases). Trimming stripped 2 bases from V and 8 bases from J, with 10 bases between. Germline CDR1 reads SNHLY; CDR2 reads FYNNEI. The CDR3 is 13 amino acids.

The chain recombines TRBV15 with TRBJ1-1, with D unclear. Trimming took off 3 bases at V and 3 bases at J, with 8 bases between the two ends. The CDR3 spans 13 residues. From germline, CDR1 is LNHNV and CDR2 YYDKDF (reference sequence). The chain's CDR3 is CATSREMDTEAFF. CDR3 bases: TGTGCCACCAGCAGGGAGATGGACACTGAAGCTTTCTTT.

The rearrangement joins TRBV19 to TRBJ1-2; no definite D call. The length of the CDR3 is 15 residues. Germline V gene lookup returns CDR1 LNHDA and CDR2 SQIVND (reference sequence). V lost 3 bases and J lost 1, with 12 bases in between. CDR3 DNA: TGTGCCAGTAGTATTGAGGGAGCGTTTAACTATGGCTACACCTTC. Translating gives CASSIEGAFNYGYTF.

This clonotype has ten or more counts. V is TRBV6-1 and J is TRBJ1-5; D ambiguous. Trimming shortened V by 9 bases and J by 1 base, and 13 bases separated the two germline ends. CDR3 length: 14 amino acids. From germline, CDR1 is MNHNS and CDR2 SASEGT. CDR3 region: CARERAASNQPQHF. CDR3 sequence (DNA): TGTGCCAGAGAAAGAGCGGCGAGCAATCAGCCCCAGCATTTT.

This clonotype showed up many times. The CDR3 region is CASSDQGGTEAFF. In DNA form, the CDR3 reads TGCGCCAGCAGCGACCAGGGAGGGACTGAAGCTTTCTTT. V usage is TRBV5-1 and J usage is TRBJ1-1; TRBD1 might be the D (5 bases). The CDR3 covers 13 residues. V was shortened by 4 bases and J by 5 bases, with 12 bases between the two germline ends. CDR1 and CDR2 from the germline V gene are SGHRS and YFSETQ.

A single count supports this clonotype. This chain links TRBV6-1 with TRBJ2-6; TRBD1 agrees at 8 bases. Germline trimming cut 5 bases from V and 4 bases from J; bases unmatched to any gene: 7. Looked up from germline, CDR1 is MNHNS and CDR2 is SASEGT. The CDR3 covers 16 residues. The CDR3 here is CASSKGRGRGANVLTF. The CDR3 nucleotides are TGTGCCAGCAGTAAAGGCAGGGGGCGCGGGGCCAACGTCCTGACTTTC.

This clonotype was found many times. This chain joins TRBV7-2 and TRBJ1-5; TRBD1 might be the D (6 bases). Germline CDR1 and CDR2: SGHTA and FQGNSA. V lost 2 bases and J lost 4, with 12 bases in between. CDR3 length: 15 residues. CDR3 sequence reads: CASSLNSGDNQPQHF. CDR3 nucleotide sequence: TGTGCCAGCAGCTTAAATTCAGGGGATAATCAGCCCCAGCATTTT. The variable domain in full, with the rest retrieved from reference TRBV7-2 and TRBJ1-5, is GAGVSQSPSNKVTEKGKDVELRCDPISGHTALYWYRQSLGQGLEFLIYFQGNSAPDKSGLPSDRFSAERTGGSVSTLTIQRTQQEDSAVYLCASSLNSGDNQPQHFGDGTRLSIL.

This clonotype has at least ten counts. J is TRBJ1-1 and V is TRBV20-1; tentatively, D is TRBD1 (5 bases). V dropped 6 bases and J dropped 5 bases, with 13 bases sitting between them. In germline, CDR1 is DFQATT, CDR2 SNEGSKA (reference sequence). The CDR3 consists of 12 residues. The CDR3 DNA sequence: TGCAGTGCGGTCCCGGGGGAAACTGAAGCTTTCTTT. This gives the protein CSAVPGETEAFF.

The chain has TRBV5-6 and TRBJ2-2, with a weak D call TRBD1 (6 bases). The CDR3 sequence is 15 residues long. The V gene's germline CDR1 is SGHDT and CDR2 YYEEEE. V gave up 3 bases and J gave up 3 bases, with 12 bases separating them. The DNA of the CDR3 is TGTGCCAGCAGCTCCTGGGACACCTACACCGGGGAGCTGTTTTTT. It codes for CASSSWDTYTGELFF.

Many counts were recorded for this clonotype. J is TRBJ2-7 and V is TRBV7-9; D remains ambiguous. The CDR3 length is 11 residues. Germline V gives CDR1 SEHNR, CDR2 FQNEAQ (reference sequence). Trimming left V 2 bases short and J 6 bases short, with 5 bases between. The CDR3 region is CASSLIGEQYF. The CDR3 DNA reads TGTGCCAGCAGCTTAATTGGCGAGCAGTACTTC.

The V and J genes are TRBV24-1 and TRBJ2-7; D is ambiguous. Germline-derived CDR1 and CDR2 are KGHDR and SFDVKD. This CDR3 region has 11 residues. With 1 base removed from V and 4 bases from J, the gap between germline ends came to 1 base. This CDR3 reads CATSDFYEQYF. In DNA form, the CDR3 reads TGTGCCACCAGTGATTTTTACGAGCAGTACTTC.

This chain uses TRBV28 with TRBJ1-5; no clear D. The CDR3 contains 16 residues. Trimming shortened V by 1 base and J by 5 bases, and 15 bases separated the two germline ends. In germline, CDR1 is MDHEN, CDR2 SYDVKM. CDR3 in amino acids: CASSLSLLPLDQPQHF. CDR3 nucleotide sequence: TGTGCCAGCAGTTTATCCCTACTCCCCCTCGATCAGCCCCAGCATTTT.